This T cell receptor (beta chain) was identified in a study of T cell clonotyping in hematopoietic cell transplantation (dated by TCRdb to the early 2020s). General notes on the study: A total of 130 to 150 blood samples were collected in the study from a few dozen consecutive transplant recipients and their related donors. Recruitment of patients was conducted between 2015 and early 2017, and follow-up was continued until late 2020 or death. The research as a whole found: Broader TCR repertoire diversity after transplant was predicted by Inverse Simpson Index values from donors and from recipients before transplant. After transplant, TCR diversity in recipients dropped, and pathologically expanded clonotypes climbed progressively between day 30 and day 180. Only a small fraction of recipient repertoires overlapped donor repertoires, with over 97% appearing de novo at the given depth. The sample size was limited, and because cells were not sorted, the contributions of CD4 and CD8 repertoires could not be separated.

The germline V gene (reference sequence) gives CDR1 as SGHNT and CDR2 as YYREEE. Trimmed from V: 3 bases; trimmed from J: 2 bases; junction bases lacking a gene match: 4. The cysteine opens and the phenylalanine closes a CDR3 of 15 amino acids. Only the CDR3 DNA is retained, 45 bases long and in frame from the first base. In regard to this clone: The antigen this receptor binds is unknown. Nothing much larger sits one base from this clone, and base qualities are not available.

TCR beta CDR3 regions were amplified from genomic DNA with the immunoSEQ assay, a bias-controlled multiplex PCR using V- and J-specific primers. A proprietary barcode and Illumina adapter sequences were added to the CDR3 amplicons in a second PCR step. An Illumina MiSeq instrument was used to sequence the CDR3 libraries. The paper's processing steps were these. Export and quality control were performed with immunoSEQ Analyzer 3.0, and downstream analyses were performed with R Bioconductor and Immunarch. Repertoire metrics were calculated using only productive rearrangements within the normalized downsampled data set. Clonotypes larger than 5 templates in the normalized cohort were defined as pathologically expanded. The Inverse Simpson Index was used to measure repertoire diversity. CMV-specificity analyses were carried out on the non-normalized data set to capture all clonotypes. Not all clones reach the TCRdb copy of this immuneACCESS table, which keeps in-frame sequences only. Checked studies attribute under half of the gap to unresolved V genes and leave the rest unexplained. That table supplies the V and J calls and clone size; D and trimming were determined from the DNA. This sample gives approximately 30,000 clones in total; nearly 97% of them show up just once. Approximately 1.5% of the sample rests with the top ten.

Related transplant donors provided blood samples for TCR beta sequencing. Nuclei Lysis Solution was used to extract genomic DNA from fresh or cryopreserved unfractionated peripheral blood mononuclear cells. Source material: peripheral blood mononuclear cells. The receptor's source is a man aged 45-60 years in good health. Some clones in this sample may be carry-over from other donors' samples. The chain couples TRBV5-4 to TRBJ1-4; TRBD1 aligns with 7 central bases. The sequence in DNA is TGTGCCAGCAGCTCAGGGGGATCTACTAATGAAAAACTGTTTTTT. Its protein reads: CASSSGGSTNEKLFF.